One and the same sample provided the 9 T cell receptor beta chains below, sequenced in a study of CD4 T cells in relation to SARS-CoV-2 and coronaviruses. These receptors are not linked to any known antigen. The assay was immunoSEQ multiplex PCR, and TCRdb's table has in-frame clones only and misses some. This table holds about 29,000 clones, over 60% found once. Unexposed donor CD4+ T cells date from about 2011-2018, before the COVID-19 pandemic. CD4+ T cells were isolated from the cells after roughly 11 days of culture. Input material: CD4+ T cells from PBMCs, cultured in vitro. All receptors derive from a human donor in good health.

The chain couples TRBV5-6 to TRBJ1-5; perhaps TRBD1 as D (5 bases). CDR3 length equals 12 residues. Trimming removed 10 bases from V and 5 bases from J, with 13 bases in between. Germline lookup yields CDR1 SGHDT and CDR2 YYEEEE. CDR3 nucleotide sequence: TGTGCCCAGGCCCCAGGGTATCAGCCCCAGCATTTT. As protein: CAQAPGYQPQHF.

The chain is built from TRBV5-1 and TRBJ2-7; 14 bases align to TRBD2. This CDR3 spans 17 amino acids. The junction had 2 bases not matched to a gene; V was cut back by 0 bases and J by 0 bases. The V gene's germline CDR1 is SGHRS and CDR2 YFSETQ. The DNA of the CDR3 is TGCGCCAGCAGCTTGGGGGGACTAGCGGGAGTCTCCTACGAGCAGTACTTC. It specifies CASSLGGLAGVSYEQYF.

This chain links TRBV4-3 with TRBJ1-1, with D possibly TRBD1 on 6 matching bases. V lost 5 bases and J 10 bases, leaving 14 bases between the germline ends. Looked up from germline, CDR1 is LGHNA and CDR2 is YSLEER. The CDR3 spans 12 residues. CDR3 in amino acids: CASSFGDKGAFF. As DNA, the CDR3 is TGCGCCAGCAGCTTCGGGGACAAAGGAGCTTTCTTT.

The chain employs TRBV4-2 and TRBJ1-2; D call uncertain. The CDR3 extends over 14 amino acids. Per the germline V gene, CDR1 is LGHNA and CDR2 is YNFKEQ. V lost 0 bases and J lost 8, with 13 bases in between. Here the CDR3 reads CASSQESERRGYTF. CDR3 coding DNA: TGTGCCAGCAGCCAAGAGTCGGAAAGGAGAGGCTACACCTTC.

The chain couples TRBV4-1 to TRBJ1-2, with a tentative D call TRBD1 (6 bases). Trimming took off 1 base at V and 0 bases at J, with 12 bases between the two ends. The CDR3 is 16 amino acids. Germline V gives CDR1 MGHRA, CDR2 YSYEKL. CDR3 in amino acids: CASSQAPDSTNYGYTF. For the CDR3, the DNA is TGCGCCAGCAGCCAAGCCCCGGACAGCACTAACTATGGCTACACCTTC.

Points on this clone: At one boundary the junction diverges from the germline segment, which might be a read error. This sequence joins TRBV7-9 and TRBJ2-7; 15 nucleotides line up with TRBD2. CDR1 is SEHNR, CDR2 FQNEAQ, per germline (reference sequence). CDR3 size: 13 residues. The CDR3 coding sequence is TGTGCCAGCAGCTTGGGACTAGCGGGGGGAGAGGACTTC. Translated: CASSLGLAGGEDF.

This sequence joins TRBV29-1 and TRBJ2-3; 12 positions match TRBD2. Germline values: CDR1 SQVTM, CDR2 ANQGSEA. This CDR3 region has 15 residues. V shed 3 bases and J 2 bases; nucleotides not matched to a gene: 3. The CDR3 protein is CSVDASGRATDTQYF. CDR3 coding DNA: TGCAGCGTTGACGCTAGCGGGAGGGCCACAGATACGCAGTATTTT.

V usage is TRBV7-2 and J usage is TRBJ2-1; TRBD1 matches 9 bases. Trimming removed 8 bases from V and 4 bases from J; junction bases left unmatched: 9. From germline, CDR1 is SGHTA and CDR2 FQGNSA. The CDR3 consists of 15 residues. The CDR3 here is CASGKPGQGYNEQFF. CDR3 in DNA: TGTGCCAGCGGAAAACCGGGACAGGGTTACAATGAGCAGTTCTTC. Looking up the rest from reference TRBV7-2 and TRBJ2-1 gives the full variable domain: GAGVSQSPSNKVTEKGKDVELRCDPISGHTALYWYRQSLGQGLEFLIYFQGNSAPDKSGLPSDRFSAERTGGSVSTLTIQRTQQEDSAVYLCASGKPGQGYNEQFFGPGTRLTVL.

This chain links TRBV20-1 with TRBJ2-1; D uncertain. The CDR3 extends over 13 amino acids. V lost 3 bases and J lost 0, with 6 bases in between. Germline assignment: CDR1 DFQATT and CDR2 SNEGSKA (reference sequence). CDR3 in DNA: TGCAGTGCTAGTGGTGGCTCCTACAATGAGCAGTTCTTC. It yields the protein CSASGGSYNEQFF.